The rows below give T cell receptor beta chains drawn from one sample of a study of OX40 agonist ivuxolimab in advanced cancers. The assay was immunoSEQ multiplex PCR, and TCRdb's table has in-frame clones only and misses some. The sample has over 30,000 clones, 80% to 85% seen once; the top ten hold approximately 2.4%. Sequencing used CD4+ or CD8+ T cells sorted from blood, obtained in a trial of the OX40 agonist ivuxolimab. The receptors come from an adult with an advanced solid tumor such as melanoma, head and neck, liver or kidney cancer. CDR3s include the opening cysteine and the closing phenylalanine or tryptophan. The order of the fields is D gene, J gene, clone size, V gene, CDR3 DNA, CDR3 protein. D genes are given only for firm matches. Size values are once, few and many counts, or a class for expanded clones, and some rows have none.

d_call: TRBD2; j_call: TRBJ2-1; clone_size: .; v_call: TRBV7-9; cdr3_nt: TGTGCCAGCAGGGTGGGCGGGAGCTTTGGCAATGAGCAGTTCTTC; cdr3_aa: CASRVGGSFGNEQFF
d_call: .; j_call: TRBJ2-1; clone_size: .; v_call: TRBV11-1; cdr3_nt: TGTGCCAGCAGCTTGGGACGGTCACGGGGCGAGCAGTTCTTC; cdr3_aa: CASSLGRSRGEQFF
d_call: TRBD1; j_call: TRBJ2-3; clone_size: .; v_call: TRBV5-1; cdr3_nt: TGCGCCAGCAGCGGACAGGGGGCCAGCACCACAGATACGCAGTATTTT; cdr3_aa: CASSGQGASTTDTQYF
d_call: .; j_call: TRBJ1-2; clone_size: .; v_call: TRBV28; cdr3_nt: TGTGCCAGCAGTGATTCCGGGAACTATGGCTACACCTTC; cdr3_aa: CASSDSGNYGYTF
d_call: TRBD1; j_call: TRBJ1-3; clone_size: .; v_call: TRBV12-5; cdr3_nt: TGTGCTAGTGGTTTGCAACCCACAGGGGAGCCTGGAAACACCATATATTTT; cdr3_aa: CASGLQPTGEPGNTIYF
d_call: .; j_call: TRBJ1-5; clone_size: .; v_call: TRBV28; cdr3_nt: TGTGCCAGCAGAAATATGAAAGGCGGGAGGTACAATCAGCCCCAGCATTTT; cdr3_aa: CASRNMKGGRYNQPQHF
d_call: .; j_call: TRBJ2-4; clone_size: once; v_call: TRBV4-1; cdr3_nt: TGCGCCAGCAGCCAAGATCAGGGAACGATCAAAAACATTCAGTACTTC; cdr3_aa: CASSQDQGTIKNIQYF
d_call: .; j_call: TRBJ1-4; clone_size: .; v_call: TRBV27; cdr3_nt: TGTGCCAGCAGTTCGCAGAAAGGGCCACGCACTAATGAAAAACTGTTTTTT; cdr3_aa: CASSSQKGPRTNEKLFF
d_call: TRBD1; j_call: TRBJ2-2; clone_size: .; v_call: TRBV2; cdr3_nt: TGTGCCAGCAACCGGGACAGCACCGGGGAGCTGTTTTTT; cdr3_aa: CASNRDSTGELFF
d_call: TRBD2; j_call: TRBJ2-3; clone_size: .; v_call: TRBV11-3; cdr3_nt: TGTGCCAGCAGCTTTGCGGGAGGGGATACGCAGTATTTT; cdr3_aa: CASSFAGGDTQYF
d_call: TRBD1; j_call: TRBJ2-5; clone_size: once; v_call: TRBV27; cdr3_nt: TGTGCCAGCAGTTCCCCTACAGGGGGCCAAGAGACCCAGTACTTC; cdr3_aa: CASSSPTGGQETQYF
d_call: .; j_call: TRBJ1-5; clone_size: few; v_call: TRBV6-5; cdr3_nt: TGTGCCACCCAGACGAGGAGGAATCAGCCCCAGCATTTT; cdr3_aa: CATQTRRNQPQHF
d_call: .; j_call: TRBJ2-5; clone_size: .; v_call: TRBV7-2; cdr3_nt: TGTGCCAGCAGCTTAAACAGACAAGAGACCCAGTACTTC; cdr3_aa: CASSLNRQETQYF
d_call: TRBD2; j_call: TRBJ2-3; clone_size: .; v_call: TRBV5-1; cdr3_nt: TGCGCCAGCAGCCTCTGGACTAGCGGCACAGATACGCAGTATTTT; cdr3_aa: CASSLWTSGTDTQYF
d_call: .; j_call: TRBJ1-2; clone_size: .; v_call: TRBV28; cdr3_nt: TGTGCCAGCACCCAGGGGAGTAACTATGGCTACACCTTC; cdr3_aa: CASTQGSNYGYTF
d_call: .; j_call: TRBJ2-7; clone_size: .; v_call: TRBV9; cdr3_nt: TGTGCCAGCAGCGTAGCGACCCAGGGGGGGAACTACGAGCAGTACTTC; cdr3_aa: CASSVATQGGNYEQYF
d_call: TRBD2; j_call: TRBJ2-5; clone_size: .; v_call: TRBV5-1; cdr3_nt: TGCGCCAGCAGCTTCGCTAGCGGGGAGGGAGAGACCCAGTACTTC; cdr3_aa: CASSFASGEGETQYF
d_call: .; j_call: TRBJ2-2; clone_size: .; v_call: TRBV7-6; cdr3_nt: TGTGCCAGCAGCCGATCCCTCTTTGAATCCGGGGAGCTGTTTTTT; cdr3_aa: CASSRSLFESGELFF
d_call: .; j_call: TRBJ2-2; clone_size: .; v_call: TRBV6-5; cdr3_nt: TGTGCCAGCAGCCGACCAGGGGCCGAAACCGGGGAGCTGTTTTTT; cdr3_aa: CASSRPGAETGELFF
d_call: TRBD2; j_call: TRBJ2-1; clone_size: .; v_call: TRBV28; cdr3_nt: TGTGCCAGCACGAGTAGCGGGGGGAAAGATTCCTACAATGAGCAGTTCTTC; cdr3_aa: CASTSSGGKDSYNEQFF
d_call: .; j_call: TRBJ1-2; clone_size: .; v_call: TRBV28; cdr3_nt: TGTGCCAGCATTAAGACGGGACCTCCGAACTATGGCTACACCTTC; cdr3_aa: CASIKTGPPNYGYTF
d_call: TRBD1; j_call: TRBJ2-7; clone_size: .; v_call: TRBV28; cdr3_nt: TGTGCCAGCAGTTTACAGGGGGACTCCTACGAGCAGTACTTC; cdr3_aa: CASSLQGDSYEQYF
d_call: .; j_call: TRBJ2-7; clone_size: once; v_call: TRBV18; cdr3_nt: TGTGCCAGCTCAAAAATTGGCGGGGTTCCTGCCTACGAGCAGTACTTC; cdr3_aa: CASSKIGGVPAYEQYF
d_call: TRBD2; j_call: TRBJ2-2; clone_size: .; v_call: TRBV7-3; cdr3_nt: TGTGCCAGCAGCTACTCTACCGGGACCACCCCTAGCGGGAGGACCGGGGAGCTGTTTTTT; cdr3_aa: CASSYSTGTTPSGRTGELFF
d_call: .; j_call: TRBJ1-6; clone_size: .; v_call: TRBV7-3; cdr3_nt: TGTGCCAGCAGCTTAACCGGGGAAGGGAATTCACCCCTCCACTTT; cdr3_aa: CASSLTGEGNSPLHF
d_call: .; j_call: TRBJ2-1; clone_size: .; v_call: TRBV7-2; cdr3_nt: TGTGCCAGCAGCTTGTTCTCCGAAAAGGGTGAGCAGTTCTTC; cdr3_aa: CASSLFSEKGEQFF
d_call: .; j_call: TRBJ2-2; clone_size: few; v_call: TRBV7-9; cdr3_nt: TGTGCCAGCACGGGTACGGCGAACACCGGGGAGCTGTTTTTT; cdr3_aa: CASTGTANTGELFF
d_call: .; j_call: TRBJ1-2; clone_size: .; v_call: TRBV5-4; cdr3_nt: TGTGCCAGCAGCAGATACAGGGATAAGAATGGCTACACCTTC; cdr3_aa: CASSRYRDKNGYTF
d_call: .; j_call: TRBJ2-2; clone_size: .; v_call: TRBV14; cdr3_nt: TGTGCCAGCAGCCCTTGGGGGATTGGGACCGGGGAGCTGTTTTTT; cdr3_aa: CASSPWGIGTGELFF
d_call: .; j_call: TRBJ1-5; clone_size: .; v_call: TRBV19; cdr3_nt: TGTGCCAGTAGTATAGTCGGGGGGAGCAATCAGCCCCAGCATTTT; cdr3_aa: CASSIVGGSNQPQHF
d_call: .; j_call: TRBJ2-2; clone_size: .; v_call: TRBV7-2; cdr3_nt: TGTGCCAGCAGCTTTTTCACCGGGGAGCTGTTTTTT; cdr3_aa: CASSFFTGELFF
d_call: .; j_call: TRBJ2-1; clone_size: .; v_call: TRBV5-8; cdr3_nt: TGTGCCAGCAGCATACTAGATCTCGTGCAGTTCTTC; cdr3_aa: CASSILDLVQFF
d_call: TRBD1; j_call: TRBJ1-1; clone_size: .; v_call: TRBV5-4; cdr3_nt: TGTGCCAGCAGTCCTCCGGGACAGGGTAGCACTGAAGCTTTCTTT; cdr3_aa: CASSPPGQGSTEAFF
d_call: .; j_call: TRBJ1-6; clone_size: .; v_call: TRBV27; cdr3_nt: TGTGCCAGCACTTGGGCGTGGAATTCACCCCTCCACTTT; cdr3_aa: CASTWAWNSPLHF
d_call: .; j_call: TRBJ1-6; clone_size: .; v_call: TRBV6-1; cdr3_nt: TGTGCCAGCAGTGAATTTTCCGGAAACAAGGGGAGCTCCTATAATTCACCCCTCCACTTT; cdr3_aa: CASSEFSGNKGSSYNSPLHF
d_call: TRBD1; j_call: TRBJ1-2; clone_size: .; v_call: TRBV4-3; cdr3_nt: TGCGCCAGCAGCCCCAAGGTCAGGGGGCTCGGCTATGGCTACACCTTC; cdr3_aa: CASSPKVRGLGYGYTF
d_call: .; j_call: TRBJ1-1; clone_size: .; v_call: TRBV16; cdr3_nt: TGTGCCAGCAGCCCAGCACGACAAAACACTGAAGCTTTCTTT; cdr3_aa: CASSPARQNTEAFF
d_call: TRBD2; j_call: TRBJ2-2; clone_size: .; v_call: TRBV19; cdr3_nt: TGTGCCAGTAGTATAGGGGGACTAGCATCCGGGGAGCTGTTTTTT; cdr3_aa: CASSIGGLASGELFF
d_call: .; j_call: TRBJ2-7; clone_size: .; v_call: TRBV18; cdr3_nt: TGTGCCAGCTCACGGGGAGACAGGAGAGATGAGCAGTACTTC; cdr3_aa: CASSRGDRRDEQYF
d_call: .; j_call: TRBJ1-4; clone_size: .; v_call: TRBV7-6; cdr3_nt: TGTGCCAGCAGCGCCATTACGGACAGAGGCCGGGAAAAACTGTTTTTT; cdr3_aa: CASSAITDRGREKLFF
d_call: TRBD1; j_call: TRBJ2-1; clone_size: .; v_call: TRBV18; cdr3_nt: TGTGCCAGCTCACCAGGTCAGGGGGCTGGGGATGAGCAGTTCTTC; cdr3_aa: CASSPGQGAGDEQFF
d_call: TRBD2; j_call: TRBJ2-2; clone_size: .; v_call: TRBV7-8; cdr3_nt: TGTGCCAGCAGACCAACGGTTAGCGGGATTGGGATCGGGGAGCTGTTTTTT; cdr3_aa: CASRPTVSGIGIGELFF
d_call: TRBD2; j_call: TRBJ2-6; clone_size: .; v_call: TRBV12-5; cdr3_nt: TGTGCTAGTGTCCTGACTAGCGGGGCTGGGGCCAACGTCCTGACTTTC; cdr3_aa: CASVLTSGAGANVLTF
d_call: TRBD1; j_call: TRBJ1-1; clone_size: .; v_call: TRBV5-6; cdr3_nt: TGTGCCAGCAGCTCTCTGACAGGGACGTCGGGCACTGAAGCTTTCTTT; cdr3_aa: CASSSLTGTSGTEAFF
d_call: .; j_call: TRBJ2-1; clone_size: few; v_call: TRBV14; cdr3_nt: TGTGCCAGCAGCCATATGGCGCACGGCGCGCAGTTCTTC; cdr3_aa: CASSHMAHGAQFF
d_call: .; j_call: TRBJ1-5; clone_size: .; v_call: TRBV6-5; cdr3_nt: TGTGCCAGCAGTTCCGCCGGGGCCGCCGCAGGAGAGAGTTTT; cdr3_aa: CASSSAGAAAGESF